The T cell receptor (beta chain) described here comes from a study of T-cell reconstitution after alpha-beta-depleted transplantation in children. Study-wide findings and caveats: The origin of alpha-beta T cells about two months after transplant was reportedly several hundred expanded graft clones. From newly produced T cells came most of the T-cell counts and diversity one year after transplant.

Concerning this clonotype: Its antigen is not identified.

Trimming cost V 5 bases and J 8 bases; bases outside gene matches: 10. The CDR3 consists of 14 residues. TCRbeta library construction was performed incorporating unique molecular identifiers. One entry per CDR3 protein results from TCRdb running MiXCR on the PCR reads. The sample includes about 980,000 distinct CDR3 sequences, around 30% of them seen just once. This sample comprised PBMCs, mostly from graft donor cells, obtained 360 days after TCRalphabeta/CD19-depleted stem cell transplant. This sequence was found in a boy under two years old who had a stem cell transplant for SCID, so the T cells may come from the graft donor. The chain couples TRBV12-3 or TRBV12-4 to TRBJ1-2, with 8 nucleotides matching TRBD1. In DNA, the CDR3 is TGTGCCAGCAGTGCGCACAGGGGGACTGGGGGCTACACCTTC. Its translation: CASSAHRGTGGYTF.